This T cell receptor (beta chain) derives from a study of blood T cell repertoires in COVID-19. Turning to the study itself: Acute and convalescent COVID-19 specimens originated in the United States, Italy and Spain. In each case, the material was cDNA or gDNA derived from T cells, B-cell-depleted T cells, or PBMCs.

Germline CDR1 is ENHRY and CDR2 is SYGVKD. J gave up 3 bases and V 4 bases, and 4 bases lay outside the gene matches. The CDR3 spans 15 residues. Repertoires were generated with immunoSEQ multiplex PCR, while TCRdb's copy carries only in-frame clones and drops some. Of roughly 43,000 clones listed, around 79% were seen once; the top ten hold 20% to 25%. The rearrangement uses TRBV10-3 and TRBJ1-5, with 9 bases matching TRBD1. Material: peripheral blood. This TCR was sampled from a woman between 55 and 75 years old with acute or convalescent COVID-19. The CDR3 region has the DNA TGTGCCATCAGTGGGGGACAGGGCCCCAATCAGCCCCAGCATTTT. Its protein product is CAISGGQGPNQPQHF.